The 24 T cell receptor beta chains presented below share a single source sample, sequenced in a study of T cells after yellow fever vaccination. TCRdb analysed the 5' RACE reads with MiXCR anew, one entry per CDR3 protein. The sample holds about 320,000 distinct CDR3 sequences, about 6.6% seen once. The sample in question was PBMCs, obtained approximately 40 days after the first yellow fever vaccination. These receptors originate from a man between 18 and 29 years old who received the YFV17D yellow fever vaccine.

In the case of this clonotype: At one boundary the junction diverges from the germline segment, which might be a read error. This chain uses TRBV7-2 with TRBJ1-6, with a possible D match to TRBD1 (6 bases). The V gene's germline CDR1 is SGHTA and CDR2 FQGNSA. This CDR3 has 13 amino acids. CDR3 in amino acids: CASSLRQEDGTFF. CDR3 in DNA: TGTGCCAGCAGCTTAAGACAGGAGGACGGAACATTCTTT.

This clonotype was picked up a small number of times. The chain is built from TRBV4-1 and TRBJ1-4; D may be TRBD1 (6 bases). Per germline, CDR1 MGHRA and CDR2 YSYEKL. This CDR3 is built from 14 residues. V shed 1 base and J shed 7 bases, with 10 bases lying between them. As DNA, the CDR3 is TGCGCCAGCAGCCAAGCTGGGGGCGGTGAAAAACTGTTTTTT. Amino acid sequence: CASSQAGGGEKLFF.

This clonotype has more than one count but fewer than ten. The chain uses TRBV7-2 and TRBJ1-1; the match to TRBD1 covers 7 bases. The J segment lost 1 base and the V segment lost 3 bases, leaving 11 bases of the junction unmatched. Germline CDR1 is SGHTA and CDR2 is FQGNSA. CDR3 size: 17 residues. The CDR3 DNA sequence: TGTGCCAGCAGCTTCAACAGGGGACGTGAGCAGAACACTGAAGCTTTCTTT. It yields the protein CASSFNRGREQNTEAFF.

A few counts support this clonotype. The chain uses TRBV6-2 or TRBV6-3 and TRBJ2-3; TRBD1 matches 7 bases. The germline gives CDR1 MNHEY, CDR2 SVGEGT. The V segment lost 6 bases and the J segment 6 bases; nucleotides outside the gene matches: 9. CDR3 size: 14 residues. The CDR3 DNA reads as TGTGCCAGCAGAGGACAGGCGCGACTGGATACGCAGTATTTT. Translation gives CASRGQARLDTQYF.

This clonotype appeared a few times. The chain has TRBV2 and TRBJ1-4; the D gene is possibly TRBD1 (6 bases). This CDR3 contains 14 residues. From germline, CDR1 is SNHLY and CDR2 FYNNEI. V was clipped by 4 bases and J by 6 bases, with 12 bases between them. The CDR3 nucleotides are TGTGCCAGCAGTGCGCAGGGGCTCGATGAAAAACTGTTTTTT. This gives the protein CASSAQGLDEKLFF.

The V call is TRBV18, the J call TRBJ1-2; D call uncertain. This CDR3 is built from 14 residues. V was pared by 3 bases and J by 2 bases, with 10 bases between. The germline V gene encodes CDR1 KGHSH and CDR2 LQKENI. The DNA for the CDR3 is TGTGCCAGCTCACCCGGGCACTCCAACTATGGCTACACCTTC. Residues: CASSPGHSNYGYTF.

The table lists this clonotype with a few counts. The chain couples TRBV20-1 to TRBJ1-5, with D perhaps matching TRBD1 (5 bases). In germline, CDR1 is DFQATT, CDR2 SNEGSKA (reference sequence). Between the trimmed V and J ends, which lost 6 bases and 6 bases, there was a span of 15 bases. The CDR3 sequence is 13 residues long. The DNA of the CDR3 is TGCAGTGCCACGTTAGAGGGGCCTCAGCCCCAGCATTTT. Translating it yields CSATLEGPQPQHF.

This clonotype was found a few times. The V call is TRBV10-3, the J call TRBJ2-3, with D tentatively TRBD2 (5 bases). V lost 5 bases to trimming and J lost 1 base, with 10 bases between them. The germline gives CDR1 ENHRY, CDR2 SYGVKD. The CDR3 consists of 14 residues. The CDR3, as DNA: TGTGCCATCAGTTTGGGAGAAGGCACAGATACGCAGTATTTT. Translation: CAISLGEGTDTQYF.

The chain recombines TRBV14 with TRBJ2-1, with D possibly being TRBD2 (5 bases). Germline V gene data show CDR1 as SGHDN and CDR2 as FVKESK. The CDR3 has 15 amino acids. The ends were cut back, 5 bases at V and 0 bases at J, with 11 bases in the middle. The CDR3 nucleotides are TGTGCCAGCAGCGAGGACTGGAGCTCCTACAATGAGCAGTTCTTC. Translated, it gives CASSEDWSSYNEQFF.

Comment on this clonotype: It may be a read error: a sequence one base away is much more abundant. The chain combines TRBV6-4 with TRBJ2-2; 8 nucleotides match TRBD2. The germline V gene encodes CDR1 MRHNA and CDR2 SNTAGT. V lost 3 bases, J lost 3 bases, and 3 bases stayed unmatched. CDR3 length equals 15 residues. In DNA form, the CDR3 reads TGTGCCAGCAGTGAGCGGGGGGACGACACCGGGGAGCTGTTTTTT. Translation gives CASSERGDDTGELFF.

This chain connects TRBV28 to TRBJ2-7, with a possible D match to TRBD2 (6 bases). Germline assignment: CDR1 MDHEN and CDR2 SYDVKM. The V end was cut by 2 bases, the J end by 7 bases, with 18 bases between. CDR3 size: 15 residues. The CDR3 is CASSLTRDWPGEQYV. The CDR3 nucleotides read TGTGCCAGCAGTTTAACCCGGGACTGGCCGGGGGAGCAGTACGTC.

CDR3 sequence reads: CASSRAFDTEAFF. CDR3 coding DNA: TGCGCCAGCAGCCGAGCATTTGACACTGAAGCTTTCTTT. The genes are TRBV4-3 and TRBJ1-1; no definite D call. V was pared by 4 bases and J by 3 bases, with 9 bases between. The CDR3 contains 13 residues. Germline CDR1 reads LGHNA; CDR2 reads YSLEER.

There are a few counts of this clonotype. The chain couples TRBV4-3 to TRBJ2-7; TRBD1 aligns across 7 bases. CDR1 is LGHNA, CDR2 YSLEER, per germline. The length of the CDR3 is 15 residues. J gave up 0 bases and V 4 bases, and 6 bases lay outside the gene matches. The CDR3 DNA is TGCGCCAGCAGCCCAAACAGGGGCCCCTCCTACGAGCAGTACTTC. Its translation is CASSPNRGPSYEQYF.

This clonotype appeared many times. The chain is built from TRBV20-1 and TRBJ2-6; D may correspond to TRBD1 or TRBD2 (5 bases each). Germline values: CDR1 DFQATT, CDR2 SNEGSKA (reference sequence). This CDR3 has 15 amino acids. V was trimmed by 3 bases and J by 1 base, leaving 10 bases between them. CDR3 sequence: CSARGDLSGANVLTF. The DNA for the CDR3 is TGCAGTGCTAGGGGGGACCTTTCTGGGGCCAACGTCCTGACTTTC.

The genes are TRBV7-2 and TRBJ1-2, with 8 nucleotides matching TRBD1. Unmatched junction bases numbered 8, after V lost 5 bases and J lost 3 bases. This CDR3 region has 15 residues. CDR1 is SGHTA, CDR2 FQGNSA, per germline. CDR3: CASSLQGALDYGYTF. As DNA, the CDR3 is TGTGCCAGCAGCCTCCAGGGGGCCCTAGACTATGGCTACACCTTC.

This clonotype has a handful of counts. CDR3 protein: CASSYYEIGNTIYF. The CDR3 DNA reads TGTGCCAGCAGTTACTACGAAATTGGAAACACCATATATTTT. The chain joins TRBV6-2 or TRBV6-3 to TRBJ1-3; D call uncertain. V gave up 1 base and J gave up 3 bases, with 7 bases separating them. The CDR3 totals 14 residues. The germline CDR1 and CDR2 sequences are MNHEY and SVGEGT.

This chain connects TRBV12-3 or TRBV12-4 to TRBJ1-6, with a weak D call TRBD1 (6 bases). The CDR3 loop spans 16 amino acids. Trimming left V 7 bases short and J 0 bases short, with 13 bases between. This CDR3 is CASTLQGSSYNSPLHF. CDR3 sequence (DNA): TGTGCCAGCACCTTACAGGGAAGCTCCTATAATTCACCCCTCCACTTT.

The rearrangement uses TRBV7-2 and TRBJ2-3; D gene uncertain. The germline gives CDR1 SGHTA, CDR2 FQGNSA. This CDR3 region has 15 residues. V lost 5 bases and J lost 2, with 14 bases in between. CDR3 nucleotide sequence: TGTGCCAGCAGCCCTCAACCCGGGTTCACAGATACGCAGTATTTT. Its protein product is CASSPQPGFTDTQYF.

The sample holds a few counts of this clonotype. CDR3 sequence reads: CASSAPGQGDTEAFF. DNA for the CDR3: TGTGCCAGCAGCGCGCCGGGACAGGGAGACACTGAAGCTTTCTTT. The V call is TRBV6-1, the J call TRBJ1-1; 9 bases match TRBD1. The CDR3 runs to 15 residues. Germline CDR1 reads MNHNS; CDR2 reads SASEGT. Trimming removed 6 bases from V and 3 bases from J; junction bases left unmatched: 8.

The rearrangement uses TRBV5-4 and TRBJ2-2; 7 bases agree with TRBD2. The germline gives CDR1 SGHNT, CDR2 YYREEE (reference sequence). J gave up 6 bases and V 0 bases, and 5 bases lay outside the gene matches. The CDR3 loop spans 15 amino acids. The CDR3 DNA sequence: TGTGCCAGCAGCTTGGGGGGGGGACGCCCCGGGGAGCTGTTTTTT. Encoded protein: CASSLGGGRPGELFF.

This rearrangement joins TRBV7-2 to TRBJ2-1; a possible D gene is TRBD2 (7 bases). V was pared by 0 bases and J by 1 base, with 10 bases between. Germline assignment: CDR1 SGHTA and CDR2 FQGNSA. The CDR3 runs to 16 residues. CDR3 DNA sequence: TGTGCCAGCAGCTTAGCGGCGGGGGCTTCCTACAATGAGCAGTTCTTC. Translation: CASSLAAGASYNEQFF.

Regarding this clonotype: This may stem from a read error, because a much larger clone lies one nucleotide away. The gene calls are TRBV6-4 and TRBJ2-2; D could derive from TRBD1 or TRBD2 (5 bases each). The length of the CDR3 is 13 residues. Germline V gives CDR1 MRHNA, CDR2 SNTAGT. The CDR3 DNA follows: TGTGCCAGCAGTGGAGAGGACACCGGGGAGCTGGTTTTT. Translated: CASSGEDTGELVF.

This clonotype was recorded many times. The V and J genes are TRBV29-1 and TRBJ2-7; TRBD2 matches 14 bases. CDR3 length equals 13 residues. Germline values: CDR1 SQVTM, CDR2 ANQGSEA. V was clipped by 6 bases and J by 4 bases; unmatched bases: 2. CDR3 loop: CSVRLAGGYEQYV. Written as DNA, the CDR3 is TGCAGCGTCCGACTAGCGGGGGGGTACGAGCAGTACGTC.

The V call is TRBV20-1, the J call TRBJ2-7; a weak D match, TRBD2 (6 bases). Deletions cut 3 bases from V and 6 bases from J, with 18 bases between. Germline CDR1 DFQATT, CDR2 SNEGSKA (reference sequence). The length of the CDR3 is 14 residues. CDR3 in amino acids: CSASPGLGGGEQYF. As DNA, the CDR3 is TGCAGTGCTAGCCCGGGACTGGGAGGAGGCGAGCAGTACTTC.